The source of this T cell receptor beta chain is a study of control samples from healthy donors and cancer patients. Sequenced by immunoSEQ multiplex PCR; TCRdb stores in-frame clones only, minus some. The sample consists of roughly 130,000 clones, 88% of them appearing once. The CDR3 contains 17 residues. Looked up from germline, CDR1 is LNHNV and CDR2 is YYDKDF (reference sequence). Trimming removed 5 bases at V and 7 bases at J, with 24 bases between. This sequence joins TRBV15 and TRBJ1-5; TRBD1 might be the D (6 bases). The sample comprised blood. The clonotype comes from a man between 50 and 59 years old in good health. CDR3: CATSHGGAAGGGQPQHF. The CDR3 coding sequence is TGTGCCACCAGCCACGGGGGGGCCGCCGGAGGGGGACAGCCCCAGCATTTT.